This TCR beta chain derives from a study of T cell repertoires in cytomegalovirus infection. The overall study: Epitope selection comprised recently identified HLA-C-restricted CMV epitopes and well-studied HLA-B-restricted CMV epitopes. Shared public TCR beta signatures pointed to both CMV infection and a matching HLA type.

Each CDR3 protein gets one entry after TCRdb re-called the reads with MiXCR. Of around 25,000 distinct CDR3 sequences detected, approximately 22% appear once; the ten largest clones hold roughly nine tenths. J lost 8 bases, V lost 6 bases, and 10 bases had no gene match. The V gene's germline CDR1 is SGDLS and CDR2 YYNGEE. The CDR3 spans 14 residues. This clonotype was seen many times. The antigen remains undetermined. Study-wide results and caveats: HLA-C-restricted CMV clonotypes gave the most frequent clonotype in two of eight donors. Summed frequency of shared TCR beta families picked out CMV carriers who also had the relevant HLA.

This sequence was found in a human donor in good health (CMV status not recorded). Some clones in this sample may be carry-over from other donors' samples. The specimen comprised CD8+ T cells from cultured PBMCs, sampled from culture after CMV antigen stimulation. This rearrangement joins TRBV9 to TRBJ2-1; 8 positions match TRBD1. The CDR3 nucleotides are TGTGCCAGCACCGCTCAGGGGGCTGGGGATGAGCAGTTCTTC. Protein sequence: CASTAQGAGDEQFF.